These T cell receptor beta chains were read from a single sample in a study of cytomegalovirus exposure and HLA in healthy donors. Here immunoSEQ multiplex PCR was the method, and the copy in TCRdb shows in-frame clones only, minus some. The sample carries 100,000 to 150,000 clones, 10% to 13% recorded once. Sequencing was performed on PBMCs. The source is a woman aged 18-29 years in good health and CMV-seropositive. Both conserved end residues are part of each CDR3. Each record gives: D gene, J gene, clone size, V gene, CDR3 protein, CDR3 DNA. The D gene is left open where the match is weak. Rows give clone size only sometimes, using once, few, many, or a class for an expanded clone.

-,TRBJ2-7,few,TRBV2,CASSEQGFFYEQYF,TGTGCCAGCAGTGAACAGGGGTTTTTCTACGAGCAGTACTTC
-,TRBJ1-5,-,TRBV15,CATSRDPGPLRPQHF,TGTGCCACCAGCAGAGATCCAGGGCCTCTGCGGCCCCAGCATTTT
-,TRBJ1-4,few,TRBV30,CAWSVVSAGEKLFF,TGTGCCTGGAGTGTCGTCTCGGCGGGTGAAAAACTGTTTTTT
TRBD1,TRBJ2-3,-,TRBV2,CASRGQWVTDTQYF,TGTGCCAGCAGGGGACAGTGGGTCACAGATACGCAGTATTTT
-,TRBJ1-1,few,TRBV11-2,CASSLEGAEAFF,TGTGCCAGCAGCTTAGAAGGGGCTGAAGCTTTCTTT
-,TRBJ1-3,few,TRBV13,CASSLAPIPGYAGNTIYF,TGTGCCAGCAGCTTAGCCCCTATTCCAGGGTATGCTGGAAACACCATATATTTT
-,TRBJ1-4,-,TRBV6-1,CASSANPQANEKLFF,TGTGCCAGCAGTGCCAACCCACAGGCTAATGAAAAACTGTTTTTT
-,TRBJ2-5,-,TRBV27,CASSLYRGSVLETQYF,TGTGCCAGCAGTTTATATCGGGGGTCGGTTTTAGAGACCCAGTACTTC
TRBD1,TRBJ1-2,-,TRBV5-1,CASSLGGTGNYGYTF,TGCGCCAGCAGCTTGGGAGGGACAGGAAACTATGGCTACACCTTC
-,TRBJ2-3,-,TRBV28,CASGSLHRDFYAGSTDTQYF,TGTGCCAGCGGATCGCTACATCGGGACTTTTACGCGGGTAGCACAGATACGCAGTATTTT
-,TRBJ2-5,-,TRBV5-1,CASSNQGYETQYF,TGCGCCAGCAGCAACCAGGGTTACGAGACCCAGTACTTC
-,TRBJ2-1,many,TRBV30,CAWSNAGRWYNEQFF,TGTGCCTGGAGTAATGCGGGAAGATGGTACAATGAGCAGTTCTTC
TRBD1,TRBJ1-6,-,TRBV4-1,CASSQETGVNSPLHF,TGCGCCAGCAGCCAGGAGACAGGGGTGAATTCACCCCTCCACTTT